Presented here are 30 T cell receptor beta chains from one specimen sequenced in a study of T cell responses to AZD1222 COVID-19 vaccine. Clones were read by immunoSEQ multiplex PCR, and TCRdb kept only the in-frame ones, dropping some. The data show 90,000 to 120,000 clones, with about nine tenths seen just once and approximately 4.3% held by the top ten. The source was peripheral blood, collected on day 0 of AZD1222 vaccination. Every receptor here comes from an adult in good health.

The chain has TRBV7-8 and TRBJ2-7; 8 nucleotides agree with TRBD2. Germline lookup yields CDR1 SGHVS and CDR2 FQNEAQ. The CDR3 has 16 amino acids. The V and J ends lost 6 bases and 0 bases, in that order; junction bases with no gene match: 10. DNA for the CDR3: TGTGCCAGCAGTCCGGATAGCGGGACGCGCTCCTACGAGCAGTACTTC. It is translated as CASSPDSGTRSYEQYF.

V and J are TRBV7-7 and TRBJ2-5; D may be TRBD2 (5 bases). The V end was cut by 1 base, the J end by 0 bases, with 9 bases between. Germline V gives CDR1 SSHAT, CDR2 FNYEAQ (reference sequence). This CDR3 has 15 amino acids. The CDR3 DNA is TGTGCCAGCAGCTTAGATACGGGGAACCAAGAGACCCAGTACTTC. Translated: CASSLDTGNQETQYF.

This chain connects TRBV4-1 to TRBJ2-1; 8 bases are a match to TRBD2. The CDR3 sequence is 15 residues long. Germline lookup yields CDR1 MGHRA and CDR2 YSYEKL. After removal of 0 bases from V and 5 bases from J, the junction contained 3 bases not matched to a gene. DNA of the CDR3: TGCGCCAGCAGCCAAGAACTAGCGGCCAACAATGAGCAGTTCTTC. It yields the protein CASSQELAANNEQFF.

The J gene is TRBJ2-3, the V gene TRBV29-1, with D hard to call. Germline lookup yields CDR1 SQVTM and CDR2 ANQGSEA. The CDR3 is 12 amino acids. V shed 5 bases and J shed 4 bases, with 10 bases lying between them. CDR3 residues: CSVSLRADTQYF. For the CDR3, the DNA is TGCAGCGTTTCCCTCCGGGCAGATACGCAGTATTTT.

The V and J genes are TRBV2 and TRBJ2-7; 9 bases are shared with TRBD1. The CDR3 loop spans 14 amino acids. V lost 6 bases, J lost 4 bases, and 7 bases stayed unmatched. CDR1 and CDR2 (germline): SNHLY, FYNNEI. Here the CDR3 DNA reads TGTGCCAGCAGAACCGGGACAGGGAAATACGAGCAGTACTTC. Protein sequence: CASRTGTGKYEQYF.

In its sample, this clone was seen once. The chain joins TRBV4-3 to TRBJ2-3; D unclear. The CDR3 totals 18 residues. V lost 0 bases and J lost 1, with 17 bases in between. CDR1 is LGHNA and CDR2 is YSLEER in the germline V gene. CDR3 sequence reads: CASSQDLVGVMGTDTQYF. DNA for the CDR3: TGCGCCAGCAGCCAAGATCTCGTCGGAGTTATGGGCACAGATACGCAGTATTTT.

The V and J genes are TRBV27 and TRBJ2-1; no clear D. The CDR3 is 13 amino acids. V was cut by 1 base and J by 9 bases, with 10 bases left in between. Germline CDR1 is MNHEY and CDR2 is SMNVEV (reference sequence). The CDR3 DNA is TGTGCCAGCAGTTTATGGACGCGCAGTGAGCAGTTCTTC. The encoded protein is CASSLWTRSEQFF.

This chain joins TRBV15 and TRBJ2-3, with 9 bases aligning to TRBD1. The J segment lost 2 bases and the V segment lost 5 bases, leaving 5 bases of the junction unmatched. The germline gives CDR1 LNHNV, CDR2 YYDKDF (reference sequence). The CDR3 has 15 residues. The DNA of the CDR3 is TGTGCCACCAGCGGAGGGACAGGGTCCACAGATACGCAGTATTTT. Translating gives CATSGGTGSTDTQYF.

This clone has just a few counts. The chain links TRBV5-5 to TRBJ1-4; D is perhaps TRBD1 (6 bases). Trimming took off 4 bases at V and 8 bases at J, with 18 bases between the two ends. Germline V gene data show CDR1 as SGHKS and CDR2 as YYEKEE (reference sequence). This CDR3 is 15 amino acids long. The DNA for the CDR3 is TGTGCCAGCAGCGAAGACTACAGGGTTAGGGAAAAACTGTTTTTT. As protein: CASSEDYRVREKLFF.

V usage is TRBV9 and J usage is TRBJ1-5; tentative D call: TRBD1 (5 bases). The germline V gene encodes CDR1 SGDLS and CDR2 YYNGEE. The CDR3 contains 15 residues. Trimming shortened V by 3 bases and J by 2 bases, and 12 bases separated the two germline ends. CDR3 region: CASSAGGTGNQPQHF. The CDR3 DNA reads TGTGCCAGCAGCGCTGGGGGGACGGGCAATCAGCCCCAGCATTTT.

The gene calls are TRBV27 and TRBJ1-5; D uncertain. The CDR3 contains 15 residues. V gave up 8 bases and J gave up 2 bases, with 16 bases separating them. Germline V CDR1 and CDR2: MNHEY, SMNVEV (reference sequence). The CDR3 DNA reads TGTGCCAGCGGGAGCCGCGGGAGCGGCAATCAGCCCCAGCATTTT. Protein product: CASGSRGSGNQPQHF.

The chain uses TRBV7-7 and TRBJ2-1, with a weak D call TRBD2 (5 bases). This CDR3 spans 16 amino acids. V was trimmed by 5 bases and J by 0 bases, leaving 14 bases between them. Germline V gene data show CDR1 as SSHAT and CDR2 as FNYEAQ (reference sequence). This CDR3 is CASSPRSGSSYNEQFF. The CDR3 nucleotides read TGTGCCAGCAGCCCCCGGAGCGGTAGCTCCTACAATGAGCAGTTCTTC. The full variable domain, its missing parts supplied by reference TRBV7-7 and TRBJ2-1, is GAGVSQSPRYKVTKRGQDVTLRCDPISSHATLYWYQQALGQGPEFLTYFNYEAQPDKSGLPSDRFSAERPEGSISTLTIQRTEQRDSAMYRCASSPRSGSSYNEQFFGPGTRLTVL.

The rearrangement uses TRBV25-1 and TRBJ1-4; the D is unclear. This CDR3 comprises 14 residues. V was pared by 3 bases and J by 7 bases, with 12 bases between. Per the germline V gene, CDR1 is MGHDK and CDR2 is SYGVNS. The CDR3: CASSDLGGSEKLFF. In nucleotides, the CDR3 is TGTGCCAGCAGTGATCTGGGAGGCAGTGAAAAACTGTTTTTT.

The rearrangement links TRBV6-2 or TRBV6-3 to TRBJ2-2, with D unresolved. Per germline, CDR1 MNHEY and CDR2 SVGEGT. This CDR3 has 11 residues. V lost 4 bases and J lost 6, with 3 bases in between. Here the CDR3 DNA reads TGTGCCAGCAGTTTACCCGGGGAGCTGTTTTTT. Amino acids: CASSLPGELFF.

This rearrangement joins TRBV7-2 to TRBJ1-5, with unresolved D. CDR1 and CDR2 (germline): SGHTA, FQGNSA. The CDR3 is made up of 14 amino acids. V was shortened by 6 bases and J by 1 base, with 10 bases between the two germline ends. The DNA for the CDR3 is TGTGCCAGCAGTCGAGGGAACAGCAATCAGCCCCAGCATTTT. Amino acids: CASSRGNSNQPQHF.

The rearrangement joins TRBV5-1 to TRBJ2-1, with D possibly TRBD1 on 6 matching bases. The V end was cut by 4 bases, the J end by 5 bases, with 16 bases between. Germline-derived CDR1 and CDR2 are SGHRS and YFSETQ. The CDR3 is 15 amino acids. CDR3 amino acids: CASSLTGARHNEQFF. The CDR3 DNA sequence: TGCGCCAGCAGCCTGACAGGCGCCAGGCACAATGAGCAGTTCTTC.

The chain recombines TRBV6-1 with TRBJ1-2; 7 nucleotides align to TRBD1. Germline assignment: CDR1 MNHNS and CDR2 SASEGT. V was pared by 4 bases and J by 3 bases, with 14 bases of the junction left unmatched. The CDR3 sequence is 17 residues long. CDR3 bases: TGTGCCAGCAGTGCGAACTTGACAGGGCCCTACGACTATGGCTACACCTTC. It specifies CASSANLTGPYDYGYTF.

The J gene is TRBJ1-4, the V gene TRBV5-1; D ambiguous. The CDR3 has 14 residues. Trimming took 3 bases from V and 0 from J, leaving 6 bases between them. The V gene's germline CDR1 is SGHRS and CDR2 YFSETQ. The CDR3 bases are TGCGCCAGCAGCTCCAGGTCAACTAATGAAAAACTGTTTTTT. Residues: CASSSRSTNEKLFF.

The chain combines TRBV7-2 with TRBJ2-3, with D possibly being TRBD1 or TRBD2 (6 bases each). This CDR3 comprises 15 residues. V lost 4 bases to trimming and J lost 1 base, with 12 bases between them. Germline CDR1 is SGHTA and CDR2 is FQGNSA. The CDR3 sequence is CASSSGGLRTDTQYF. CDR3 nucleotides: TGTGCCAGCAGCTCCGGGGGCCTACGCACAGATACGCAGTATTTT.

V is TRBV9 and J is TRBJ2-3, with D perhaps matching TRBD2 (7 bases). The CDR3 is 16 residues long. V dropped 0 bases and J dropped 5 bases, with 16 bases sitting between them. The germline V gene has CDR1 SGDLS and CDR2 YYNGEE. This CDR3 is CASSVDRGAPEDTQYF. CDR3 nucleotides: TGTGCCAGCAGCGTAGATCGGGGGGCCCCGGAAGATACGCAGTATTTT.

The CDR3 loop reads CATSTFRTSGSYEQYF. CDR3 in DNA: TGTGCCACCAGCACCTTTCGAACTAGCGGGAGTTACGAGCAGTACTTC. The J gene is TRBJ2-7, the V gene TRBV15; 11 positions match TRBD2. The CDR3 has 16 residues. Germline V gene data show CDR1 as LNHNV and CDR2 as YYDKDF (reference sequence). V shed 4 bases and J 4 bases; nucleotides not matched to a gene: 9.

V is TRBV4-1 and J is TRBJ1-1; the D gene is possibly TRBD1 (6 bases). CDR1 and CDR2 (germline): MGHRA, YSYEKL. The V end was cut by 0 bases, the J end by 6 bases, with 11 bases between. CDR3 length: 14 amino acids. For the CDR3, the DNA is TGCGCCAGCAGCCAAGAGAGGGGGGGGTCTGAAGCTTTCTTT. Its translation is CASSQERGGSEAFF.

This chain uses TRBV15 with TRBJ2-2, with D unresolved. Trimming shortened V by 1 base and J by 1 base, and 4 bases separated the two germline ends. Germline-derived CDR1 and CDR2 are LNHNV and YYDKDF (reference sequence). The CDR3 length is 14 residues. The CDR3 coding sequence is TGTGCCACCAGCAGAGGAGAGAACACCGGGGAGCTGTTTTTT. It codes for CATSRGENTGELFF.

This chain links TRBV19 with TRBJ2-3; possible D gene TRBD2, 5 bases. The CDR3 consists of 14 residues. Per the germline V gene, CDR1 is LNHDA and CDR2 is SQIVND (reference sequence). Between the trimmed V and J ends, which lost 8 bases and 1 base, there was a span of 13 bases. The CDR3 DNA sequence: TGTGCCAGTCGACGGGGTTGGGGCACAGATACGCAGTATTTT. This codes for CASRRGWGTDTQYF.

The chain carries TRBV11-3 and TRBJ1-1; 8 bases are a match to TRBD1. Germline V gene data show CDR1 as SGHNT and CDR2 as YENEEA. V lost 4 bases and J lost 4; bases outside the gene matches: 5. This CDR3 contains 14 residues. CDR3 residues: CASSSTGGSTEAFF. CDR3 DNA: TGTGCCAGCAGCTCCACAGGGGGGAGCACTGAAGCTTTCTTT.

V usage is TRBV5-1 and J usage is TRBJ1-2; TRBD1 matches 7 bases. This CDR3 comprises 13 residues. Germline assignment: CDR1 SGHRS and CDR2 YFSETQ. V trimming: 7 bases; J trimming: 4 bases; junction bases outside the gene matches: 7. The CDR3 here is CASRWTGSYGYTF. The CDR3 DNA sequence: TGCGCCAGCCGCTGGACAGGAAGCTATGGCTACACCTTC.

The chain joins TRBV28 to TRBJ2-3; D call uncertain. V dropped 8 bases and J dropped 3 bases, with 15 bases sitting between them. This CDR3 contains 14 residues. In germline, CDR1 is MDHEN, CDR2 SYDVKM. CDR3 sequence reads: CASRKALRTDTQYF. In DNA form, the CDR3 reads TGTGCCAGCCGAAAGGCCCTGAGGACAGATACGCAGTATTTT.

This clone turned up a few times. V is TRBV29-1 and J is TRBJ1-1; D unclear. Deletions cut 4 bases from V and 3 bases from J, with 9 bases between. CDR3 length equals 12 residues. Germline V gene data show CDR1 as SQVTM and CDR2 as ANQGSEA. CDR3 residues: CSVVSADTEAFF. The DNA for the CDR3 is TGCAGCGTTGTCTCCGCGGACACTGAAGCTTTCTTT.

Of note for this clone: This CDR3 is also generated by other DNA sequences in the sample. The V and J genes are TRBV7-2 and TRBJ1-5; D ambiguous. Per the germline V gene, CDR1 is SGHTA and CDR2 is FQGNSA. V lost 2 bases to trimming and J lost 2 bases, with 4 bases between them. This CDR3 is 13 amino acids long. The CDR3 region is CASSLRGNQPQHF. The DNA of the CDR3 is TGTGCCAGCAGCTTACGTGGCAATCAGCCCCAGCATTTT.

This clone was seen once. The chain uses TRBV7-9 and TRBJ2-2, with 7 bases matching TRBD1. V dropped 4 bases and J dropped 1; count of bases not matched to a gene: 6. The length of the CDR3 is 16 residues. CDR1 and CDR2 (germline): SEHNR, FQNEAQ (reference sequence). The CDR3 DNA reads as TGTGCCAGCAGCTCGCTGACAGGGATGAACACCGGGGAGCTGTTTTTT. Translated, it gives CASSSLTGMNTGELFF.